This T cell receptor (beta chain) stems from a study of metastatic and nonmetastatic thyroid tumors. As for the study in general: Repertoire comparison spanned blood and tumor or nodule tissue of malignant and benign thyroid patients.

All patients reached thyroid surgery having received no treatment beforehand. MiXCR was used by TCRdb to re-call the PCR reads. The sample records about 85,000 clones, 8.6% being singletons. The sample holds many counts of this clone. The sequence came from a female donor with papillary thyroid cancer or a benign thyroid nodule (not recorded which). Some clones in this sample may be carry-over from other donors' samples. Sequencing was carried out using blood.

The CDR3, as DNA: TGTGCCAGCAGTTCAGGGGTCGGATACGAGCAGTACTTC. This codes for CASSSGVGYEQYF. This chain connects TRBV6-1 to TRBJ2-7; a possible D gene is TRBD1 (6 bases). Germline CDR1 and CDR2: MNHNS and SASEGT. Trimming left V 5 bases short and J 4 bases short, with 12 bases between. The CDR3 totals 13 residues.